These T cell receptor beta chains were read from a single sample in a study of blood T cell repertoires in COVID-19. Sequencing was performed with immunoSEQ multiplex PCR; in TCRdb, only in-frame clones are kept and a portion is missing. The table includes 220,000 or so clones, 84% detected once. Sequencing was carried out using PBMCs or T cells enriched from blood (not recorded which). Every receptor here comes from a middle-aged woman who had recovered from COVID-19. Both conserved end residues are part of each CDR3.

TRBV3-1/TRBV3-2	TRBJ2-5	CASSQDPLWETQYF
TRBV7-6	TRBJ1-2	CASSLMPGTYGYTF
TRBV7-3	TRBJ1-6	CASSRQASDRVSSPLHF
TRBV5-1	TRBJ1-1	CASSLPGTGTFF
TRBV13	TRBJ2-7	CASSPTRTLGYYEQYF
TRBV6-5	TRBJ1-1	CASMSARSYLAEAFF
TRBV5-1	TRBJ1-1	CASSNPAVGAPEAFF
TRBV7-2	TRBJ1-3	CASSSWGGLASGNTIYF
TRBV7-6	TRBJ2-7	CASSLTTGGYEQYF
TRBV9	TRBJ2-7	CASSVLAGAGEQYF
TRBV2	TRBJ2-2	CASSEGLAGVGELFF
TRBV5-6	TRBJ1-1	CASSGTGTGFRNTEAFF
TRBV30	TRBJ2-5	CAWSSRETQYF
TRBV18	TRBJ1-2	CASSGQANYGYTF
TRBV5-6	TRBJ1-2	CASSLTGVHGYTF
TRBV3-1/TRBV3-2	TRBJ1-2	CASSLGRAGDYGYTF
TRBV27	TRBJ2-3	CASKELATDTQYF
TRBV27	TRBJ1-2	CASRPNQGRNYGYTF
TRBV28	TRBJ1-2	CASSSQGASYTF
TRBV7-9	TRBJ2-1	CASSYFGGTSYNEQFF
TRBV6-5	TRBJ1-6	CASSLLAGDSPLHF
TRBV19	TRBJ1-1	CASTQDRRTEAFF
TRBV6-4	TRBJ2-2	CASSDTGTSGELFF
TRBV11-2	TRBJ1-4	CASSPGVSGWDEKLFF
TRBV29-1	TRBJ2-1	CSARAQGANSYNEQFF
TRBV14	TRBJ2-5	CASSGLAKETQYF
TRBV9	TRBJ2-2	CASSVGGQATGELFF
TRBV2	TRBJ1-6	CASSLTEGAGRSPLHF
TRBV9	TRBJ2-1	CASSARTGFYNEQFF
TRBV10-1	TRBJ1-4	CASSSSGEKLFF
TRBV5-6	TRBJ2-5	CASSYQGQASQETQYF
TRBV5-1	TRBJ2-2	CASSIGQGGTGELFF
TRBV28	TRBJ1-6	CASSPGATGSPLHF
TRBV3-1/TRBV3-2	TRBJ1-2	CASSPHTGQNYGYTF
TRBV6-5	TRBJ2-5	CASSQRWGETQYF
TRBV6-5	TRBJ2-4	CASSRGRAENIQYF
TRBV5-1	TRBJ2-3	CASSPTSTGSSTDTQYF
TRBV27	TRBJ1-5	CASRNGGAFNQPQHF